This T cell receptor (beta chain) was sequenced during a study of early T cells in non-severe SARS-CoV-2 infection. Looking at the study overall: Sequencing input comprised bulk RNA from unsorted whole blood; chain pairing was not available.

Study-wide results and limits: Matches to VDJdb favored anti-spike CD8 responses and missed private and CD4 specificities.

Individual cDNA molecules were tagged with unique molecular identifiers. TCRdb re-analysed the 5' RACE reads in MiXCR, keeping a single row per CDR3 protein. The table records 30,000 to 45,000 distinct CDR3 sequences, 3.5% to 4% of them present only once. This clonotype was found many times. The antigen remains undetermined. Trimming cost V 6 bases and J 4 bases; bases outside gene matches: 11. The CDR3 spans 14 residues. The germline V gene encodes CDR1 DFQATT and CDR2 SNEGSKA (reference sequence). The rearrangement uses TRBV20-1 and TRBJ1-2; the match to TRBD1 covers 7 bases. This receptor was obtained from an adult who was a healthcare worker with PCR-confirmed SARS-CoV-2 infection or an uninfected control (not recorded which). Sequences were obtained from whole blood. The CDR3: CSAQETGYSYGYTF. The CDR3 DNA is TGCAGTGCCCAGGAGACAGGGTATTCCTATGGCTACACCTTC.